A selection of T cell receptor beta chains follows, all from one sample in a study of blood T cell repertoires in COVID-19. TCRdb keeps only in-frame clones here, not all; method: immunoSEQ multiplex PCR. The sample lists around 100,000 clones, roughly 86% occurring once. The sequencing input was peripheral blood. The receptors derive from a woman in her sixties with acute or convalescent COVID-19. CDR3s leave out the opening cysteine and the closing phenylalanine or tryptophan. Only part of the rows carry a size: once, few, many, or a class if the clone is expanded.

cdr3_length: 13
v_call: TRBV2
clone_size: -
j_call: TRBJ1-2
cdr3_aa: ASSDILTGEDGYT

cdr3_length: 12
v_call: TRBV2
clone_size: few
j_call: TRBJ1-4
cdr3_aa: ASSADPGGEKLF

cdr3_length: 18
v_call: TRBV4-2
clone_size: -
j_call: TRBJ2-5
cdr3_aa: ASSQRRGGLAGVGQETQY

cdr3_length: 13
v_call: TRBV9
clone_size: -
j_call: TRBJ2-1
cdr3_aa: ASSPSLGLVNEQF

cdr3_length: 10
v_call: TRBV2
clone_size: -
j_call: TRBJ2-3
cdr3_aa: ASTTYTDTQY

cdr3_length: 12
v_call: TRBV10-3
clone_size: once
j_call: TRBJ2-3
cdr3_aa: AISDTGGTDTQY

cdr3_length: 11
v_call: TRBV5-1
clone_size: -
j_call: TRBJ2-2
cdr3_aa: ASGQGGTGELF

cdr3_length: 12
v_call: TRBV9
clone_size: -
j_call: TRBJ2-3
cdr3_aa: ASSVALGANTQY

cdr3_length: 13
v_call: TRBV19
clone_size: -
j_call: TRBJ1-2
cdr3_aa: ASSQGGRANYGYT

cdr3_length: 22
v_call: TRBV5-1
clone_size: -
j_call: TRBJ1-1
cdr3_aa: ASRLTGTGRSRLPAAERNTEAF

cdr3_length: 12
v_call: TRBV30
clone_size: -
j_call: TRBJ2-3
cdr3_aa: ASAPGLSTDTQY

cdr3_length: 15
v_call: TRBV7-8
clone_size: -
j_call: TRBJ1-2
cdr3_aa: ASSPTGHGGSGGGYT

cdr3_length: 11
v_call: TRBV19
clone_size: -
j_call: TRBJ1-1
cdr3_aa: ASSLRVRTEAF

cdr3_length: 13
v_call: TRBV19
clone_size: -
j_call: TRBJ2-5
cdr3_aa: ASSMGRGRQETQY

cdr3_length: 11
v_call: TRBV24-1
clone_size: -
j_call: TRBJ2-1
cdr3_aa: ATSDLAGRWQF

cdr3_length: 14
v_call: TRBV27
clone_size: -
j_call: TRBJ2-4
cdr3_aa: ASSLYRGGIGNIQY

cdr3_length: 18
v_call: TRBV4-1
clone_size: -
j_call: TRBJ1-2
cdr3_aa: ASSQDPRGDRANSNYGYT

cdr3_length: 13
v_call: TRBV2
clone_size: -
j_call: TRBJ1-5
cdr3_aa: ASRRTDLSNQPQH

cdr3_length: 10
v_call: TRBV28
clone_size: -
j_call: TRBJ1-2
cdr3_aa: ASYRGPGGYT

cdr3_length: 12
v_call: TRBV9
clone_size: -
j_call: TRBJ1-1
cdr3_aa: ASSPGDIVTEAF